The next 14 T cell receptor beta chains were all read from a single sample in a study of OX40 agonist ivuxolimab in advanced cancers. Method: immunoSEQ multiplex PCR; TCRdb's copy keeps in-frame clones and lacks some. This sample has tens of thousands of clones, with about nine tenths found just once. Sequenced material: CD4+ or CD8+ T cells sorted from blood, taken in a trial of the OX40 agonist ivuxolimab. All receptors derive from an adult with an advanced solid tumor such as melanoma, head and neck, liver or kidney cancer.

The genes are TRBV5-6 and TRBJ1-1, with a possible D match to TRBD1 (5 bases). The ends were cut back, 0 bases at V and 1 base at J, with 10 bases in the middle. This CDR3 region has 15 residues. Germline lookup yields CDR1 SGHDT and CDR2 YYEEEE. CDR3 sequence: CASSLGGHPNTEAFF. For the CDR3, the DNA is TGTGCCAGCAGCTTGGGTGGACACCCGAACACTGAAGCTTTCTTT.

The rearrangement joins TRBV12-5 to TRBJ2-7; TRBD1 agrees at 8 bases. Germline loops: CDR1 LGHNT, CDR2 FRNRAP. V gave up 3 bases and J gave up 2 bases; unmatched junction bases: 6. The CDR3 loop spans 15 amino acids. CDR3 nucleotides: TGTGCTAGTGGTTTACAGACAGGGGCCCCCTACGAGCAGTACTTC. It yields the protein CASGLQTGAPYEQYF.

This chain uses TRBV19 with TRBJ1-5; D is perhaps TRBD1 (6 bases). The germline CDR1 and CDR2 sequences are LNHDA and SQIVND (reference sequence). V dropped 5 bases and J dropped 2 bases, with 13 bases sitting between them. The CDR3 sequence is 15 residues long. In DNA form, the CDR3 reads TGTGCCAGTAGTCCCCAGGGGACGGGCAATCAGCCCCAGCATTTT. It translates to CASSPQGTGNQPQHF.

The rearrangement uses TRBV7-3 and TRBJ1-1, with a weak D call TRBD1 (5 bases). The CDR3 is 15 amino acids. V was pared by 6 bases and J by 1 base, with 15 bases between. CDR1 and CDR2 from the germline V gene are SGHTA and FQGTGA. The CDR3 region has the DNA TGTGCCAGCAGGACCGACAGCCTGGCGAACACTGAAGCTTTCTTT. It encodes CASRTDSLANTEAFF.

This clone turned up a few times. The gene calls are TRBV2 and TRBJ1-2; D not certain. V lost 4 bases to trimming and J lost 8 bases, with 11 bases between them. Germline assignment: CDR1 SNHLY and CDR2 FYNNEI. The CDR3 has 12 amino acids. For the CDR3, the DNA is TGTGCCAGCAGTGTTTCTGGGGTAGGCTACACCTTC. Amino acids: CASSVSGVGYTF. The whole variable domain, remainder taken from reference TRBV2 and TRBJ1-2, is EPEVTQTPSHQVTQMGQEVILRCVPISNHLYFYWYRQILGQKVEFLVSFYNNEISEKSEIFDDQFSVERPDGSNFTLKIRSTKLEDSAMYFCASSVSGVGYTFGSGTRLTVV.

The rearrangement joins TRBV7-2 to TRBJ2-5; 12 bases map to TRBD2. This CDR3 contains 15 residues. Germline CDR1 SGHTA, CDR2 FQGNSA. V shed 4 bases and J 2 bases; nucleotides not matched to a gene: 2. CDR3 in DNA: TGTGCCAGCAGCTCGGGACTAGCGGGTCAAGAGACCCAGTACTTC. It encodes CASSSGLAGQETQYF.

This clone appeared once. The V and J genes are TRBV2 and TRBJ1-1; D call uncertain. Germline V gene lookup returns CDR1 SNHLY and CDR2 FYNNEI. This CDR3 is 14 amino acids long. Trimming took off 3 bases at V and 3 bases at J, with 11 bases between the two ends. CDR3 sequence: CASSERREYTEAFF. Here the CDR3 DNA reads TGTGCCAGCAGTGAGCGGAGGGAGTACACTGAAGCTTTCTTT.

V gene TRBV6-6 combines with J gene TRBJ1-4; no definite D call. The V gene's germline CDR1 is MNHNY and CDR2 SVGAGI (reference sequence). The CDR3 sequence is 14 residues long. The V end lost 2 bases, the J end lost 4 bases, and 8 bases lay between the germline ends. The CDR3 DNA sequence: TGTGCCAGCAGTTACAGGACCCATAATGAAAAACTGTTTTTT. Its protein product is CASSYRTHNEKLFF.

The rearrangement links TRBV6-5 to TRBJ1-5; 7 bases are shared with TRBD1. With V trimmed by 4 bases and J by 3 bases, 3 bases remained unmatched. Per the germline V gene, CDR1 is MNHEY and CDR2 is SVGAGI. The CDR3 has 14 residues. CDR3 sequence: CASSSGQANQPQHF. The CDR3 region has the DNA TGTGCCAGCAGTTCCGGACAGGCCAATCAGCCCCAGCATTTT.

This chain uses TRBV2 with TRBJ2-7; no reliable D call. Deletions cut 4 bases from V and 4 bases from J, with 17 bases between. Germline V gene lookup returns CDR1 SNHLY and CDR2 FYNNEI. The CDR3 is 15 residues long. The CDR3 DNA is TGTGCCAGCAGTGTGGATCCGGGCCTAGGATACGAGCAGTACTTC. Protein product: CASSVDPGLGYEQYF.

The CDR3 region is CASAGPANYEQYF. The CDR3 DNA sequence: TGCGCCAGCGCCGGGCCCGCAAACTACGAGCAGTACTTC. The J gene is TRBJ2-5, the V gene TRBV5-1; D is undetermined. The J call may be incorrect, as the DNA end agrees better with TRBJ2-7. Germline lookup yields CDR1 SGHRS and CDR2 YFSETQ. The CDR3 loop spans 13 amino acids.

J is TRBJ2-3 and V is TRBV7-9; D is possibly TRBD2 (5 bases). The germline V gene encodes CDR1 SEHNR and CDR2 FQNEAQ (reference sequence). The V end lost 5 bases, the J end lost 6 bases, and 12 bases lay between the germline ends. The CDR3 loop spans 13 amino acids. The CDR3: CASSLSTMDTQYF. The CDR3 nucleotides are TGTGCCAGCAGCCTATCGACTATGGATACGCAGTATTTT.

This clone was observed a single time. V gene TRBV10-3 combines with J gene TRBJ1-1, with a tentative D call TRBD1 (6 bases). V was cut by 7 bases and J by 4 bases, with 16 bases left in between. This CDR3 region has 14 residues. CDR1 is ENHRY, CDR2 SYGVKD, per germline. CDR3 DNA sequence: TGTGCCATCACTCAAGGGACCAGGGGCACTGAAGCTTTCTTT. Its translation is CAITQGTRGTEAFF.

The gene calls are TRBV28 and TRBJ2-7; maybe TRBD1 (6 bases). Trimming shortened V by 8 bases and J by 3 bases, and 11 bases separated the two germline ends. In germline, CDR1 is MDHEN, CDR2 SYDVKM. This CDR3 region has 12 residues. The CDR3: CASQGQVYEQYF. The CDR3 coding sequence is TGTGCCAGCCAGGGGCAGGTCTACGAGCAGTACTTC.